This TCR beta chain comes out of a study of blood T cell repertoires in COVID-19. Using immunoSEQ multiplex PCR, the repertoire was profiled, and TCRdb retains in-frame clones only, with some absent. This table holds about 140,000 clones, approximately 90% found once. V gave up 5 bases and J gave up 5 bases; unmatched junction bases: 11. From germline, CDR1 is MNHEY and CDR2 SVGAGI. This CDR3 has 15 amino acids. This clone was recorded only once. During active infection, Seattle patients enrolled and were then monitored through disease. V and J are TRBV6-5 and TRBJ1-2, with 7 bases matching TRBD1. The receptor was isolated from a human donor with COVID-19, enrolled during active disease. The donor label of this sample is uncertain. What was sequenced was peripheral blood. The CDR3 is CASSRDRAPGYGYTF. For the CDR3, the DNA is TGTGCCAGCAGTCGCGACAGGGCGCCCGGTTATGGCTACACCTTC.